The rows below give T cell receptor beta chains drawn from one sample of a study of yellow fever vaccine responses in identical twins. Each CDR3 protein gets one entry after TCRdb re-called the RT-PCR reads with MiXCR. The sample has more than 15,000 distinct CDR3 sequences, roughly 75% seen once. The sequencing here drew on T cells from blood (PBMCs), unsorted or a sorted subset (not recorded which), taken before or after yellow fever vaccination (not recorded which). All receptors derive from a woman between 18 and 30 years old who received the yellow fever vaccine. Each CDR3 is given with its conserved first and last residue. D genes are given only for firm matches. A clone size is listed for some rows: how often the clone was seen (once, few, many), or a class if it is expanded.

v_gene	j_gene	abundance	d_gene	CDR3aa	CDR3nt
TRBV6-5	TRBJ1-5	few	NA	CASSYGRTSQPQHF	TGTGCCAGCAGTTACGGCCGCACCAGTCAGCCCCAGCATTTT
TRBV18	TRBJ1-2	NA	TRBD1	CASSPLQGSHVNGYTF	TGTGCCAGCTCACCGTTACAGGGGAGTCACGTAAATGGCTACACCTTC
TRBV12-3/TRBV12-4	TRBJ1-6	NA	NA	CASSFWGGNSPLHF	TGTGCCAGCAGTTTCTGGGGTGGTAATTCACCCCTCCACTTT
TRBV12-3/TRBV12-4	TRBJ1-2	once	NA	CASSFSPNYGYTF	TGTGCCAGCAGTTTTTCTCCTAACTATGGCTACACCTTC
TRBV2	TRBJ2-1	few	TRBD2	CASSEFAGGPKEQFF	TGTGCCAGCAGTGAATTTGCGGGAGGGCCTAAGGAGCAGTTCTTC
TRBV20-1	TRBJ1-2	NA	TRBD1	CSADQGGYYGYTF	TGCAGTGCTGACCAGGGGGGGTACTATGGCTACACCTTC
TRBV11-3	TRBJ2-3	NA	NA	CASSLGGLADTQYF	TGTGCCAGCAGCTTAGGGGGGTTGGCAGATACGCAGTATTTT
TRBV3-1	TRBJ1-5	NA	TRBD1	CASSQDRGNQPQHF	TGTGCCAGCAGTCAAGACAGGGGCAATCAGCCCCAGCATTTT
TRBV7-6	TRBJ2-3	NA	NA	CASSLFTDTQYF	TGTGCCAGCAGCTTATTCACAGATACGCAGTATTTT
TRBV10-3	TRBJ2-7	NA	TRBD1	CAISGSQGTYEQYF	TGTGCCATCAGTGGTTCACAGGGGACCTACGAGCAGTACTTC
TRBV20-1	TRBJ1-6	few	NA	CSATVGLQLNSPLHF	TGCAGTGCTACTGTCGGGTTGCAGCTTAATTCACCCCTCCACTTT
TRBV20-1	TRBJ2-3	few	NA	CSARDRADTQYF	TGCAGTGCTAGAGATCGGGCAGATACGCAGTATTTT
TRBV19	TRBJ1-5	NA	NA	CASSILTDGDQPQHF	TGTGCCAGTAGTATTTTGACGGATGGGGATCAGCCCCAGCATTTT
TRBV11-1	TRBJ1-5	NA	TRBD1	CASSLSGGHQPQHF	TGTGCCAGCAGCTTATCAGGGGGCCATCAGCCCCAGCATTTT
TRBV7-1	TRBJ2-1	NA	NA	CASSYVGGLGNEQFF	TGTGCCAGCAGCTATGTTGGGGGCCTCGGCAATGAGCAGTTCTTC
TRBV2	TRBJ2-1	NA	NA	CASGENNEQFF	TGTGCCAGTGGGGAGAACAATGAGCAGTTCTTC
TRBV5-1	TRBJ2-3	once	TRBD2	CASSWRTTSGPTDTQYF	TGCGCCAGCAGCTGGAGGACTACTAGCGGGCCCACAGATACGCAGTATTTT
TRBV6-9	TRBJ2-1	NA	NA	CASRQGWRGTSYNEQFF	TGTGCCAGCAGGCAGGGGTGGCGGGGGACCTCCTACAATGAGCAGTTCTTC
TRBV13	TRBJ1-1	NA	NA	CAGSPWDTEAFF	TGTGCCGGATCCCCCTGGGACACTGAAGCTTTCTTT
TRBV19	TRBJ1-2	NA	NA	CASSMGRGSGVYGYTF	TGTGCCAGTAGTATGGGACGGGGTTCCGGGGTATATGGCTACACCTTC
TRBV29-1	TRBJ2-5	NA	NA	CSVAPSRKETQYF	TGCAGCGTTGCACCTAGCAGAAAAGAGACCCAGTACTTC
TRBV18	TRBJ2-3	NA	NA	CASSPQGFTSTDTQYF	TGTGCCAGCTCACCTCAGGGATTTACTAGCACAGATACGCAGTATTTT
TRBV29-1	TRBJ1-1	NA	NA	CSATRHPGVF	TGCAGCGCCACTCGCCACCCAGGGGTCTTT
TRBV29-1	TRBJ1-2	NA	NA	CSVEGREGYTF	TGCAGCGTTGAGGGTAGGGAGGGCTACACCTTC
TRBV29-1	TRBJ2-3	few	NA	CSVATGTDTQYF	TGCAGCGTTGCTACGGGCACAGATACGCAGTATTTT
TRBV7-6	TRBJ2-1	NA	NA	CASSLAEQVTYNEQFF	TGTGCCAGCAGCTTAGCGGAGCAGGTGACCTACAATGAGCAGTTCTTC